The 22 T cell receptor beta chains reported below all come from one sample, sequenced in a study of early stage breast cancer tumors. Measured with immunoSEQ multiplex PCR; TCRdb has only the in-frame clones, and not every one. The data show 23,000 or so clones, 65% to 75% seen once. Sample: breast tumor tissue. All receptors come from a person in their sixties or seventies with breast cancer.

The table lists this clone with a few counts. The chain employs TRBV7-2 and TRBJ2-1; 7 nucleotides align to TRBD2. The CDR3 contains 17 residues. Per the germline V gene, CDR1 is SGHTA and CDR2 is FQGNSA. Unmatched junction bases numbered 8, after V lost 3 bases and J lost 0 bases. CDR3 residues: CASSFGGGPGSYNEQFF. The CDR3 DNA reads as TGTGCCAGCAGCTTCGGGGGAGGGCCGGGCTCCTACAATGAGCAGTTCTTC.

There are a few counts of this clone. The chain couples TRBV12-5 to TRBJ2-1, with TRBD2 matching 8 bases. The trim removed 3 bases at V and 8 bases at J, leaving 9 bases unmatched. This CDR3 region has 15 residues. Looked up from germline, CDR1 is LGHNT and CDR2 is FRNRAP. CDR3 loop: CASGLELAVGDEQFF. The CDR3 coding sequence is TGTGCTAGTGGTTTAGAACTAGCGGTGGGGGATGAGCAGTTCTTC.

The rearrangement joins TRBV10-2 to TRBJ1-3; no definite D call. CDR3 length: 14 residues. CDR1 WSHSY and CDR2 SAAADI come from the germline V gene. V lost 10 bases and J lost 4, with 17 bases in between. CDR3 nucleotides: TGCGCCACCTCTAACCGGGGATCAGGAAACACCATATATTTT. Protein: CATSNRGSGNTIYF.

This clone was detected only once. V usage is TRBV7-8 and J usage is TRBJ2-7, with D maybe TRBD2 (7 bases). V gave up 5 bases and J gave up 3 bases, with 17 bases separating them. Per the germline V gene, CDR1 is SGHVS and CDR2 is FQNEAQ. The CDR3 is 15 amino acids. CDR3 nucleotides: TGTGCCAGCAGCCTGCAAAGGGGGGGGTTCTACGAGCAGTACTTC. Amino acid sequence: CASSLQRGGFYEQYF.

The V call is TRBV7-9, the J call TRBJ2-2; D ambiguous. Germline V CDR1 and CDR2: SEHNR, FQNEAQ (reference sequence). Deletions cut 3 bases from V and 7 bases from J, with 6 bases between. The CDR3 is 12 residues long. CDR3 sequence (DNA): TGTGCCAGCAGCTTTCGAGGCGGGGAGCTGTTTTTT. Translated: CASSFRGGELFF.

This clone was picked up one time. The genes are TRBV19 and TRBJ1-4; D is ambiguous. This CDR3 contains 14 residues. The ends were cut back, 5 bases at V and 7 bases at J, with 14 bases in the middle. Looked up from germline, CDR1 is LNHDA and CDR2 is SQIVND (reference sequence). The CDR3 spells CASSGLTMGEKLFF. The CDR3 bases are TGTGCCAGTAGTGGACTAACCATGGGTGAAAAACTGTTTTTT. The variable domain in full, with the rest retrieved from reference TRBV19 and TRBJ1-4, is DGGITQSPKYLFRKEGQNVTLSCEQNLNHDAMYWYRQDPGQGLRLIYYSQIVNDFQKGDIAEGYSVSREKKESFPLTVTSAQKNPTAFYLCASSGLTMGEKLFFGSGTQLSVL.

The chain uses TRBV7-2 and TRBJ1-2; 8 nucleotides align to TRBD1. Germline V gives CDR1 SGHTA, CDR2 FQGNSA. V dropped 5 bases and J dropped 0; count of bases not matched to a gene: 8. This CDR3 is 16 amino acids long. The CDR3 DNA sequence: TGTGCCAGCAGCATCCAGGGGGCATCAGCTAACTATGGCTACACCTTC. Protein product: CASSIQGASANYGYTF.

CDR3 in DNA: TGTGCCAGTAGGACAGATTCTGGGGCCAACGTCCTGACTTTC. Translated, it gives CASRTDSGANVLTF. The chain couples TRBV6-4 to TRBJ2-6, with D possibly matching TRBD1 (6 bases). CDR3 size: 14 residues. Germline CDR1 is MRHNA and CDR2 is SNTAGT. V was shortened by 9 bases and J by 1 base, with 10 bases between the two germline ends.

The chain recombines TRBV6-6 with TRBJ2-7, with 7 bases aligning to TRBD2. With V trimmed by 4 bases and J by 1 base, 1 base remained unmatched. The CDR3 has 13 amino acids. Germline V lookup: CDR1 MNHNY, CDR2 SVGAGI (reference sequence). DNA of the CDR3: TGTGCCAGCAGTTCTAGCGGATCCTACGAGCAGTACTTC. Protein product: CASSSSGSYEQYF.

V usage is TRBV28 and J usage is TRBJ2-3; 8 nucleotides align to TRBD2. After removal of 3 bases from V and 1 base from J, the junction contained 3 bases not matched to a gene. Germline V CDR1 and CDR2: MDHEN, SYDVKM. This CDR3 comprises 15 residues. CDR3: CASSFGRGGTDTQYF. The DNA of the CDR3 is TGTGCCAGCAGTTTCGGGAGGGGGGGCACAGATACGCAGTATTTT.

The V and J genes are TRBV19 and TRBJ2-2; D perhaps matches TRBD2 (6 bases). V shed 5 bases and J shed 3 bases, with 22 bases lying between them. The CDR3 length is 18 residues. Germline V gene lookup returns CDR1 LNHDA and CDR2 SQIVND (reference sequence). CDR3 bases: TGTGCCAGTAGTCCCCGGGGTAGCGGTGCGGCGGACACCGGGGAGCTGTTTTTT. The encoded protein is CASSPRGSGAADTGELFF. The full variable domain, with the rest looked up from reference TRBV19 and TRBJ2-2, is DGGITQSPKYLFRKEGQNVTLSCEQNLNHDAMYWYRQDPGQGLRLIYYSQIVNDFQKGDIAEGYSVSREKKESFPLTVTSAQKNPTAFYLCASSPRGSGAADTGELFFGEGSRLTVL.

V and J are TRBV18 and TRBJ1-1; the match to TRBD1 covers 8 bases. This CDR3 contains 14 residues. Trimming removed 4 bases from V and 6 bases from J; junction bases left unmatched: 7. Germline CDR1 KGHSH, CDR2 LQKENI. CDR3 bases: TGTGCCAGCTCACGGACAGGGTCGGGCGCTGAAGCTTTCTTT. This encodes CASSRTGSGAEAFF.

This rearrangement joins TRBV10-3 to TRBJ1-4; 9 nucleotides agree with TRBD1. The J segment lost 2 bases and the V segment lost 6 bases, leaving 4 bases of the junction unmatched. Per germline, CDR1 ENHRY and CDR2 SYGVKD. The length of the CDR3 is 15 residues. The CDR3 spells CAISDRGTTNEKLFF. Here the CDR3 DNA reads TGTGCCATCAGCGACAGGGGGACTACTAATGAAAAACTGTTTTTT.

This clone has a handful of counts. CDR3 nucleotides: TGTGCCAGCAGCCAAATTCCCGAAGGGGAGTTCTTC. Translation: CASSQIPEGEFF. V usage is TRBV7-6 and J usage is TRBJ2-1; tentative D call: TRBD1 (5 bases). Germline V lookup: CDR1 SGHVS, CDR2 FNYEAQ. The CDR3 sequence is 12 residues long. V was cut by 5 bases and J by 14 bases, with 16 bases left in between.

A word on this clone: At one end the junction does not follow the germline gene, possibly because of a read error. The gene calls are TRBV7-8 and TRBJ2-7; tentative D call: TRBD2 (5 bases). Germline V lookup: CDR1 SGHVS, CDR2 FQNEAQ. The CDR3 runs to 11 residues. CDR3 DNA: TGTGCCAGCAGCCCCGTAGGAGGACTCCACTTC. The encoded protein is CASSPVGGLHF.

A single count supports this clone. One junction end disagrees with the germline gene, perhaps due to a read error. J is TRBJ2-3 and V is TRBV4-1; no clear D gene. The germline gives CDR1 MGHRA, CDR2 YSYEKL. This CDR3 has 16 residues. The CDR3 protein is CASSQVEVRGTDTQYF. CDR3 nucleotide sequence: TGCGCCAGCAGTCAAGTAGAGGTTCGGGGCACAGATACGCAGTATTTT.

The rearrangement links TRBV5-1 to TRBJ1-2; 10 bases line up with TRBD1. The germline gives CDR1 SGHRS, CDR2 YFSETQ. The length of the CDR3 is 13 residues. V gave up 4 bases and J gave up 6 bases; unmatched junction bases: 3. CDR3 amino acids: CASSLGQGNGYTF. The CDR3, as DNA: TGCGCCAGCAGCCTGGGACAGGGGAATGGCTACACCTTC.

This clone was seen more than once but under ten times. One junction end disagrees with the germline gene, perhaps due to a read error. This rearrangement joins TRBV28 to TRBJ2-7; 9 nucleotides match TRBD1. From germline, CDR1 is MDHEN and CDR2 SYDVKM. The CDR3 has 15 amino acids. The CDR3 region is CASSLPGTGTIRIVF. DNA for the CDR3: TGTGCCAGCAGTTTACCCGGGACAGGGACAATAAGAATCGTGTTC. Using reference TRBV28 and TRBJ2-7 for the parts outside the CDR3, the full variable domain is DVKVTQSSRYLVKRTGEKVFLECVQDMDHENMFWYRQDPGLGLRLIYFSYDVKMKEKGDIPEGYSVSREKKERFSLILESASTNQTSMYLCASSLPGTGTIRIVFGPGTRLTVT.

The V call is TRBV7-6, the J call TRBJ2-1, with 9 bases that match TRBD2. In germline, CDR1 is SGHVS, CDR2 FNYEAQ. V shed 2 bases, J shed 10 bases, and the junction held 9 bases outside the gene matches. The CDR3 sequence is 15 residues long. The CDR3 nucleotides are TGTGCCAGCAGCTTAAGTAGCGGGAGTTTTAGAGAGCAGTTCTTC. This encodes CASSLSSGSFREQFF. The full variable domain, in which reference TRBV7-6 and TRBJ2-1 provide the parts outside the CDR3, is GAGVSQSPRYKVTKRGQDVALRCDPISGHVSLYWYRQALGQGPEFLTYFNYEAQQDKSGLPNDRFSAERPEGSISTLTIQRTEQRDSAMYRCASSLSSGSFREQFFGPGTRLTVL.

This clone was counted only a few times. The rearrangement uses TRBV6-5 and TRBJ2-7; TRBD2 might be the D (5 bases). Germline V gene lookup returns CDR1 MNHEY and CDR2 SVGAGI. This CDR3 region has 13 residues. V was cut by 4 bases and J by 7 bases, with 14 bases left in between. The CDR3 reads CASSFFQGSEQYF. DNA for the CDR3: TGTGCCAGCAGTTTCTTCCAAGGGAGTGAGCAGTACTTC.

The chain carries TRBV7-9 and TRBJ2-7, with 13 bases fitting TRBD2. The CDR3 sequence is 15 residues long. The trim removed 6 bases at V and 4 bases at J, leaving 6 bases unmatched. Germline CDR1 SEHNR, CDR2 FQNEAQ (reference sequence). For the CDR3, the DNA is TGTGCCAGCAGACGGACTAGCGGGAGTGCTTACGAGCAGTACTTC. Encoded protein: CASRRTSGSAYEQYF.

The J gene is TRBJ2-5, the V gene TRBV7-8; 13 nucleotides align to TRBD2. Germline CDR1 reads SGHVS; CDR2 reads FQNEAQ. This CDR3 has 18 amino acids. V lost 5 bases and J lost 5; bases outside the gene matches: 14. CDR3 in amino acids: CASSPYITSGRAGETQYF. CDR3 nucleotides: TGTGCCAGCAGCCCTTACATCACTAGCGGGAGGGCCGGGGAGACCCAGTACTTC.